This T cell receptor (beta chain) comes out of a study of identical twins. TCRdb passed the 5' RACE reads through MiXCR, listing each CDR3 protein once. Among 700,000 or so distinct CDR3 sequences listed, 8.6% were seen once. This CDR3 is built from 13 residues. Germline CDR1 reads MNHNS; CDR2 reads SASEGT. V gave up 7 bases and J gave up 2 bases, with 10 bases separating them. General observations from the study: Out-of-frame beta sequences exhibited a weaker degree of excess twin sharing. Cross-sectional statistical analysis, not tracking of the same donors, underpinned the conclusions. Out-of-frame TCR alpha sharing observed in monozygotic twins exceeded model estimates.

The sample holds many counts of this clonotype. Its antigen is unidentified. The sample was also reused in another study, on yellow fever vaccine responses in identical twins. From that paper: Twins' vaccine T cell response reportedly gave the appearance of partial convergence and partial personalization.

This rearrangement joins TRBV6-1 to TRBJ2-3; perhaps TRBD1 as D (6 bases). The sample taken for sequencing was PBMCs. The sequence derives from a woman between 18 and 29 years old in good health. The CDR3 is CASIHRDTDTQYF. The CDR3 DNA reads TGTGCCAGCATCCACAGGGACACAGATACGCAGTATTTT.